These 23 T cell receptor beta chains originate from one sample sequenced in a study of blood T cells in healthy people across ages. A second PCR of 7 to 11 cycles used a sample-barcoded 5' primer and a J-beta primer mix. TCRdb reprocessed the 5' RACE reads via MiXCR and lists one record per CDR3 protein. The sample comprises roughly 1,300,000 distinct CDR3 sequences, 59% of which are singletons, and 6.7% rests with the top ten. Sequenced input: blood. These receptors all stem from a man aged 18 to 29 in good health.

The chain combines TRBV10-3 with TRBJ2-3, with D perhaps matching TRBD2 (5 bases). Germline CDR1 reads ENHRY; CDR2 reads SYGVKD. The CDR3 length is 13 residues. CDR3: CVTRAESLNTQYF. The DNA for the CDR3 is TGTGTCACACGAGCGGAGTCATTGAATACGCAGTATTTT.

This clonotype showed up just a few times. The chain is built from TRBV6-5 and TRBJ1-1; D unresolved. V lost 0 bases and J lost 2, with 4 bases in between. CDR1 is MNHEY, CDR2 SVGAGI, per germline. There are 13 residues in the CDR3. CDR3 bases: TGTGCCAGCAGTTACTCCTCAAACACTGAAGCTTTCTTT. Encoded protein: CASSYSSNTEAFF.

The rearrangement uses TRBV4-1 and TRBJ2-3, with D tentatively TRBD2 (6 bases). From germline, CDR1 is MGHRA and CDR2 YSYEKL. The length of the CDR3 is 17 residues. V was cut by 1 base and J by 0 bases, with 14 bases left in between. CDR3 protein: CASSQAPFSGSTDTQYF. As DNA, the CDR3 is TGCGCCAGCAGCCAAGCCCCTTTTAGCGGAAGCACAGATACGCAGTATTTT.

The chain recombines TRBV15 with TRBJ2-1; weak D call: TRBD2 (7 bases). CDR1 and CDR2 from the germline V gene are LNHNV and YYDKDF (reference sequence). V was cut by 1 base and J by 0 bases, with 13 bases left in between. CDR3 length equals 17 residues. CDR3 protein: CATSRGEGVGSYNEQFF. CDR3 nucleotide sequence: TGTGCCACCAGCAGAGGGGAGGGGGTAGGCTCCTACAATGAGCAGTTCTTC.

This clonotype was found a few times. The gene calls are TRBV7-9 and TRBJ2-1, with 9 positions matching TRBD2. J was trimmed by 0 bases and V by 8 bases; bases with no gene match: 8. Germline CDR1 is SEHNR and CDR2 is FQNEAQ (reference sequence). The CDR3 spans 16 residues. In DNA form, the CDR3 reads TGTGCCAGCGTCGTGGCGGGAGGGGGCTCCTACAATGAGCAGTTCTTC. Protein: CASVVAGGGSYNEQFF.

J is TRBJ2-5 and V is TRBV7-9; no clear D gene. The germline gives CDR1 SEHNR, CDR2 FQNEAQ (reference sequence). This CDR3 comprises 14 residues. Trimming removed 1 base at V and 5 bases at J, with 11 bases between. CDR3 in DNA: TGTGCCAGCAGCTTAGGGAGCCCCAGGGAGACCCAGTACTTC. Translating it yields CASSLGSPRETQYF.

This clonotype was picked up a small number of times. The V gene is TRBV29-1, the J gene TRBJ2-5; D is uncertain. The V gene lost 4 bases and the J gene lost 4 bases, with 13 bases spanning the gap. Germline values: CDR1 SQVTM, CDR2 ANQGSEA. This CDR3 spans 13 amino acids. CDR3 nucleotides: TGCAGCGTTGGTCGGCTTCAACGAGAGACCCAGTACTTC. Translation: CSVGRLQRETQYF.

The rearrangement links TRBV20-1 to TRBJ2-1; maybe TRBD2 (6 bases). Trimming stripped 1 base from V and 1 base from J, with 11 bases between. The CDR3 spans 15 residues. Germline V gene data show CDR1 as DFQATT and CDR2 as SNEGSKA (reference sequence). DNA for the CDR3: TGCAGTGCTAGAGCCCTAGCGACTTCCTACAATGAGCAGTTCTTC. Encoded protein: CSARALATSYNEQFF.

This clonotype has only one observation. The gene calls are TRBV12-3 or TRBV12-4 and TRBJ2-5; 8 bases are a match to TRBD2. The DNA end is a closer match to TRBJ2-7, so the J assignment may be wrong. This CDR3 contains 16 residues. This chain's CDR3 is CASSLGLAGPPLEQYF. CDR3 in DNA: TGTGCCAGCAGTTTAGGGTTAGCGGGACCTCCCCTCGAGCAGTACTTC.

The sample holds many counts of this clonotype. The V call is TRBV2, the J call TRBJ1-2; unclear D gene. CDR1 and CDR2 (germline): SNHLY, FYNNEI. The CDR3 consists of 12 residues. V was pared by 2 bases and J by 5 bases, with 6 bases between. This CDR3 is CASSERRYGYTF. The CDR3 DNA is TGTGCCAGCAGTGAACGGAGATATGGCTACACCTTC.

V gene TRBV6-5 combines with J gene TRBJ2-4; weak D call: TRBD1 (7 bases). Germline V gives CDR1 MNHEY, CDR2 SVGAGI. This CDR3 has 13 amino acids. Trimming removed 6 bases at V and 7 bases at J, with 13 bases between. CDR3 loop: CASRQGRTNIQYF. CDR3 nucleotide sequence: TGTGCCAGCAGACAGGGGAGGACGAACATTCAGTACTTC.

This clonotype appeared a single time. The gene calls are TRBV7-9 and TRBJ1-3; D is perhaps TRBD1 (6 bases). Germline CDR1 reads SEHNR; CDR2 reads FQNEAQ (reference sequence). Trimming left V 3 bases short and J 4 bases short, with 10 bases between. The CDR3 is made up of 14 amino acids. CDR3 protein: CASSLGDIGNTIYF. As DNA, the CDR3 is TGTGCCAGCAGCTTGGGGGACATAGGAAACACCATATATTTT.

The chain employs TRBV7-6 and TRBJ2-7, with TRBD2 identical over 10 bases. Germline V lookup: CDR1 SGHVS, CDR2 FNYEAQ. This CDR3 region has 15 residues. J was trimmed by 3 bases and V by 4 bases; bases with no gene match: 6. CDR3 loop: CASSSSGGGYYEQYF. CDR3 DNA: TGTGCCAGCAGCTCGAGCGGGGGGGGCTACTACGAGCAGTACTTC.

The chain joins TRBV6-5 to TRBJ2-7; D possibly uses TRBD1 or TRBD2 (5 bases each). The CDR3 length is 11 residues. Germline loops: CDR1 MNHEY, CDR2 SVGAGI. Trimming pared 7 bases from V and 5 bases from J, leaving 9 bases between. The chain's CDR3 is CASNMGDEQYF. As DNA, the CDR3 is TGTGCCAGCAACATGGGGGACGAGCAGTACTTC.

The gene calls are TRBV6-5 and TRBJ2-5; D tentatively reads TRBD1 or TRBD2 (6 bases each). Germline lookup yields CDR1 MNHEY and CDR2 SVGAGI. Trimming shortened V by 0 bases and J by 1 base, and 9 bases separated the two germline ends. The CDR3 covers 15 residues. CDR3 in amino acids: CASSYSWGAQETQYF. The CDR3 DNA reads TGTGCCAGCAGTTACTCTTGGGGGGCCCAAGAGACCCAGTACTTC.

The chain uses TRBV28 and TRBJ2-1; either TRBD1 or TRBD2 may fit D (5 bases each). Germline V CDR1 and CDR2: MDHEN, SYDVKM. Trimming shortened V by 4 bases and J by 8 bases, and 18 bases separated the two germline ends. The CDR3 loop spans 15 amino acids. CDR3 residues: CASSSGTQKTHEQFF. The CDR3 DNA sequence: TGTGCCAGCAGTTCCGGGACCCAAAAAACCCATGAGCAGTTCTTC.

The chain joins TRBV25-1 to TRBJ1-2, with a tentative D call TRBD1 (6 bases). V lost 9 bases and J lost 6, with 23 bases in between. CDR1 is MGHDK and CDR2 is SYGVNS in the germline V gene. CDR3 length equals 15 residues. CDR3 in amino acids: CARVWKTQGEDGYTF. Written as DNA, the CDR3 is TGTGCCAGAGTATGGAAGACACAGGGAGAGGATGGCTACACCTTC.

The V and J genes are TRBV12-3 or TRBV12-4 and TRBJ2-7; TRBD2 might be the D (5 bases). The length of the CDR3 is 14 residues. Trimming removed 7 bases from V and 7 bases from J, with 20 bases in between. The CDR3 bases are TGTGCCAGCACCCTTGTCGGGCTAGCTGGGGAGCAGTACTTC. Translating gives CASTLVGLAGEQYF.

This chain uses TRBV29-1 with TRBJ1-2, with TRBD1 matching over 8 bases. The CDR3 consists of 13 residues. Germline-derived CDR1 and CDR2 are SQVTM and ANQGSEA. V dropped 4 bases and J dropped 6; count of bases not matched to a gene: 7. The CDR3 region is CSVAQTGANGYTF. In DNA, the CDR3 is TGCAGCGTTGCCCAGACAGGGGCCAATGGCTACACCTTC.

V gene TRBV20-1 combines with J gene TRBJ1-1; D not resolved. Trimming left V 3 bases short and J 0 bases short, with 14 bases between. Germline V gene sequence: CDR1 DFQATT, CDR2 SNEGSKA (reference sequence). CDR3 length equals 15 residues. The CDR3 here is CSASDTAYMNTEAFF. In DNA form, the CDR3 reads TGCAGTGCTAGCGATACGGCTTACATGAACACTGAAGCTTTCTTT.

Only a few counts were recorded for this clonotype. The chain uses TRBV28 and TRBJ1-1; D is unresolved. The CDR3 runs to 14 residues. Germline V gives CDR1 MDHEN, CDR2 SYDVKM. The V end was cut by 6 bases, the J end by 3 bases, with 14 bases between. The CDR3 DNA sequence: TGTGCCAGCAGGTTTGAAAGTCGCGACACTGAAGCTTTCTTT. Translating it yields CASRFESRDTEAFF.

The chain uses TRBV15 and TRBJ2-3; D is uncertain. Trimming took 9 bases from V and 5 from J, leaving 18 bases between them. Germline V gene data show CDR1 as LNHNV and CDR2 as YYDKDF (reference sequence). The CDR3 covers 14 residues. The CDR3: CATSPRSRIDTQYF. DNA for the CDR3: TGTGCCACGAGTCCGCGGTCTAGAATAGATACGCAGTATTTT.

CDR3 protein: CASSFGRTVQETQYF. The CDR3 nucleotides read TGTGCCAGCAGTTTCGGCCGGACGGTCCAAGAGACCCAGTACTTC. The J gene is TRBJ2-5, the V gene TRBV27, with D unclear. With 3 bases removed from V and 1 base from J, the gap between germline ends came to 12 bases. In germline, CDR1 is MNHEY, CDR2 SMNVEV (reference sequence). The CDR3 is 15 residues long.